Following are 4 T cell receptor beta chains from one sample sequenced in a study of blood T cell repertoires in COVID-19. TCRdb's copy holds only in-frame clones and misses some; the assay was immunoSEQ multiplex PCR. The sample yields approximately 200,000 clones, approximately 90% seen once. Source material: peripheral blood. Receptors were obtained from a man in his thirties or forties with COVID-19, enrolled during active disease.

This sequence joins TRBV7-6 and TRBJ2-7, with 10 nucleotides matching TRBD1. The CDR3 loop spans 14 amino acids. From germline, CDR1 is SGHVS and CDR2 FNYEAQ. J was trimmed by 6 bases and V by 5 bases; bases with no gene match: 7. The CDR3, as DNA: TGTGCCAGCAGCCCCCGGACAGGGGGAGGCGAGCAGTACTTC. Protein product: CASSPRTGGGEQYF. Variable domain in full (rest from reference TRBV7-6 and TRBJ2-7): GAGVSQSPRYKVTKRGQDVALRCDPISGHVSLYWYRQALGQGPEFLTYFNYEAQQDKSGLPNDRFSAERPEGSISTLTIQRTEQRDSAMYRCASSPRTGGGEQYFGPGTRLTVT.

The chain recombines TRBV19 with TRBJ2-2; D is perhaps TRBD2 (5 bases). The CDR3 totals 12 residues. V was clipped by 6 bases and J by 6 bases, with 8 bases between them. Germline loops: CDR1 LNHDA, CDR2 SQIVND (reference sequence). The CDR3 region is CASSPRAGELFF. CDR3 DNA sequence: TGTGCCAGTAGCCCGCGGGCCGGGGAGCTGTTTTTT.

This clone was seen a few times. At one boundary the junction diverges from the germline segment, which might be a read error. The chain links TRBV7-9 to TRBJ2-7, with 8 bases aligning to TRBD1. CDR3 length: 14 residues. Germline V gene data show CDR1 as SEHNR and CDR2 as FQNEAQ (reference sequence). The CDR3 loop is CASTLTGQGYEQYF. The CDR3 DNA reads TGTGCCAGCACCTTAACCGGACAGGGATACGAGCAGTACTTC.

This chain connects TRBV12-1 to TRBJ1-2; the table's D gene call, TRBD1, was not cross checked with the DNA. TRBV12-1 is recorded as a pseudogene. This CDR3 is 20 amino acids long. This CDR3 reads CASGRLTGGDGSRVNYGYTF. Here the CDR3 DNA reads TGTGCCAGCGGCCGTCTAACAGGGGGCGATGGTAGCAGAGTGAACTATGGCTACACCTTC.